The 25 T cell receptor beta chains in this list originate from one sample, sequenced in a study of shared clonotypes between healthy human individuals. Profiled with immunoSEQ multiplex PCR; TCRdb holds only in-frame clones, not every one. Found here are about 2.1 million clones, 80% to 95% of them singletons; the top ten hold approximately 1.6%. Terminally differentiated effector memory CD45RA+ cells were excluded from the naive CD8 cells, which were CD45RO-negative and positively selected for CCR7. Material: naive CD8+ T cells from PBMCs. The receptors here all came from a man younger than 35 in good health. Some clones in this sample may be carry-over from other donors' samples.

This chain uses TRBV19 with TRBJ2-7; D might be TRBD1 or TRBD2, each matching 5 bases. Germline CDR1 reads LNHDA; CDR2 reads SQIVND (reference sequence). V was pared by 5 bases and J by 2 bases, with 22 bases between. The CDR3 consists of 17 residues. The CDR3 DNA sequence: TGTGCCAGTAGTCTTGAGGCTGGGACCCTAATAACCTACGAGCAGTACTTC. Protein: CASSLEAGTLITYEQYF.

V and J are TRBV9 and TRBJ1-2; the D is unclear. Germline CDR1 reads SGDLS; CDR2 reads YYNGEE. V lost 3 bases to trimming and J lost 2 bases, with 8 bases between them. This CDR3 region has 13 residues. This CDR3 is CASSAAENYGYTF. In nucleotides, the CDR3 is TGTGCCAGCAGCGCTGCGGAGAACTATGGCTACACCTTC.

The chain is built from TRBV5-6 and TRBJ2-1; the D is unclear. The CDR3 spans 12 residues. The V gene lost 4 bases and the J gene lost 13 bases, with 15 bases spanning the gap. The V gene's germline CDR1 is SGHDT and CDR2 YYEEEE. The CDR3 DNA is TGTGCCAGCAGCCACCCGATAGGCGGCCAGTTCTTC. Translated, it gives CASSHPIGGQFF.

This chain uses TRBV2 with TRBJ2-7, with D possibly TRBD2 on 5 matching bases. Trimming stripped 8 bases from V and 4 bases from J, with 21 bases between. Germline CDR1 reads SNHLY; CDR2 reads FYNNEI. CDR3 length: 15 residues. CDR3 nucleotides: TGTGCCAGCGATCCCTACGGGAAACCTGGGTACGAGCAGTACTTC. Translating gives CASDPYGKPGYEQYF.

The J gene is TRBJ2-1, the V gene TRBV7-9, with a tentative D call TRBD2 (5 bases). The V end lost 5 bases, the J end lost 4 bases, and 21 bases lay between the germline ends. Germline V gene sequence: CDR1 SEHNR, CDR2 FQNEAQ (reference sequence). The CDR3 is made up of 17 amino acids. The CDR3 DNA sequence: TGTGCCAGCAGCATCGGGGAGACCCAAACTAAGTACAATGAGCAGTTCTTC. Translation gives CASSIGETQTKYNEQFF.

The gene calls are TRBV4-3 and TRBJ1-1; D might be TRBD1 (5 bases). The CDR3 consists of 16 residues. With 0 bases removed from V and 1 base from J, the gap between germline ends came to 12 bases. Germline V gene data show CDR1 as LGHNA and CDR2 as YSLEER. The CDR3 region is CASSQDQTDENTEAFF. CDR3 DNA: TGCGCCAGCAGCCAAGATCAGACAGATGAGAACACTGAAGCTTTCTTT.

V is TRBV9 and J is TRBJ1-1, with a possible D match to TRBD1 (6 bases). The CDR3 is made up of 15 amino acids. Trimming shortened V by 0 bases and J by 0 bases, and 9 bases separated the two germline ends. The germline V gene encodes CDR1 SGDLS and CDR2 YYNGEE. The CDR3 here is CASSVEGGMNTEAFF. CDR3 nucleotide sequence: TGTGCCAGCAGCGTAGAAGGGGGAATGAACACTGAAGCTTTCTTT.

This chain links TRBV4-3 with TRBJ2-7; D could derive from TRBD1 or TRBD2 (5 bases each). The germline V gene encodes CDR1 LGHNA and CDR2 YSLEER. V lost 4 bases and J 0 bases, leaving 19 bases between the germline ends. The CDR3 extends over 17 amino acids. CDR3 DNA sequence: TGCGCCAGCAGCCGAAGAGACCGGGACGGCAGCTCCTACGAGCAGTACTTC. Protein product: CASSRRDRDGSSYEQYF.

The chain couples TRBV6-1 to TRBJ2-1; D not resolved. CDR1 is MNHNS and CDR2 is SASEGT in the germline V gene. The CDR3 sequence is 13 residues long. The germline V and J ends were trimmed by 4 bases and 9 bases, with 13 bases remaining between them. CDR3 in amino acids: CASSVDPAAEQFF. The CDR3 nucleotides are TGTGCCAGCAGTGTCGATCCGGCGGCTGAGCAGTTCTTC.

V is TRBV27 and J is TRBJ2-2; D unresolved. Germline V gene lookup returns CDR1 MNHEY and CDR2 SMNVEV (reference sequence). The CDR3 consists of 14 residues. V lost 6 bases to trimming and J lost 4 bases, with 12 bases between them. The CDR3 loop reads CASSPSPTTGELFF. CDR3 coding DNA: TGTGCCAGCAGCCCTTCGCCCACCACCGGGGAGCTGTTTTTT.

V gene TRBV7-2 combines with J gene TRBJ1-2, with D perhaps matching TRBD1 (6 bases). This CDR3 is built from 14 residues. V lost 1 base to trimming and J lost 7 bases, with 13 bases between them. Germline CDR1 is SGHTA and CDR2 is FQGNSA. Written as DNA, the CDR3 is TGTGCCAGCAGCTTAGTGGACAGAAGCTCTGGCTACACCTTC. Translation gives CASSLVDRSSGYTF.

The chain is built from TRBV29-1 and TRBJ2-3, with D hard to call. Germline-derived CDR1 and CDR2 are SQVTM and ANQGSEA. This CDR3 has 13 amino acids. V was shortened by 0 bases and J by 2 bases, with 6 bases between the two germline ends. Here the CDR3 reads CSVEDRLTDTQYF. Written as DNA, the CDR3 is TGCAGCGTTGAAGATCGACTCACAGATACGCAGTATTTT.

The rearrangement uses TRBV28 and TRBJ2-7, with 9 bases lining up with TRBD1. CDR3 size: 16 residues. From germline, CDR1 is MDHEN and CDR2 SYDVKM. V dropped 2 bases and J dropped 4; count of bases not matched to a gene: 9. The CDR3 region has the DNA TGTGCCAGCAGTTTACCACCTACAGGGGGCTCGTACGAGCAGTACTTC. This sequence encodes CASSLPPTGGSYEQYF.

The rearrangement joins TRBV6-1 to TRBJ1-5; possible D gene TRBD1, 6 bases. CDR1 is MNHNS and CDR2 is SASEGT in the germline V gene. This CDR3 has 15 amino acids. With 2 bases removed from V and 4 bases from J, the gap between germline ends came to 12 bases. CDR3 residues: CASSELKGENQPQHF. The CDR3, as DNA: TGTGCCAGCAGTGAATTGAAGGGGGAGAATCAGCCCCAGCATTTT.

The chain employs TRBV5-1 and TRBJ1-1; unclear D gene. The length of the CDR3 is 15 residues. Trimming stripped 0 bases from V and 0 bases from J, with 9 bases between. In germline, CDR1 is SGHRS, CDR2 YFSETQ. Here the CDR3 reads CASSLAWAMNTEAFF. The CDR3 bases are TGCGCCAGCAGCTTGGCCTGGGCCATGAACACTGAAGCTTTCTTT.

The rearrangement joins TRBV7-3 to TRBJ2-1; 8 nucleotides line up with TRBD2. CDR3 length equals 16 residues. Germline V gene lookup returns CDR1 SGHTA and CDR2 FQGTGA. After removal of 5 bases from V and 3 bases from J, the junction contained 9 bases not matched to a gene. The CDR3 spells CASSLRVTSVYNEQFF. The CDR3 DNA follows: TGTGCCAGCAGCCTAAGGGTGACTAGCGTCTACAATGAGCAGTTCTTC.

The V call is TRBV9, the J call TRBJ2-1; D remains unclear. V was cut by 0 bases and J by 0 bases, with 10 bases left in between. The CDR3 loop spans 16 amino acids. The germline V gene encodes CDR1 SGDLS and CDR2 YYNGEE. The CDR3 DNA sequence: TGTGCCAGCAGCGTAGGGGCTCCCCCCTCCTACAATGAGCAGTTCTTC. Encoded protein: CASSVGAPPSYNEQFF.

The rearrangement uses TRBV6-5 and TRBJ1-4; D perhaps matches TRBD1 (5 bases). There are 15 residues in the CDR3. Germline V gene lookup returns CDR1 MNHEY and CDR2 SVGAGI. Trimming took off 0 bases at V and 10 bases at J, with 15 bases between the two ends. The CDR3: CASSYSQGGLGKLFF. The CDR3 bases are TGTGCCAGCAGTTACTCGCAGGGAGGGCTAGGAAAACTGTTTTTT.

This chain uses TRBV6-5 with TRBJ2-7, with TRBD2 as a possible D gene (6 bases). The CDR3 extends over 12 amino acids. The V end lost 8 bases, the J end lost 5 bases, and 13 bases lay between the germline ends. Germline V lookup: CDR1 MNHEY, CDR2 SVGAGI. The CDR3 protein is CASSGVGNEQYF. The CDR3 DNA sequence: TGTGCCAGCTCGGGGGTTGGGAACGAGCAGTACTTC.

This clone has a handful of counts. The chain recombines TRBV14 with TRBJ1-1, with TRBD1 matching over 7 bases. Germline CDR1 is SGHDN and CDR2 is FVKESK. V shed 4 bases and J 6 bases; nucleotides not matched to a gene: 8. The CDR3 has 14 amino acids. The CDR3 DNA reads TGTGCCAGCAGCCTCCTTACAGGGGCTCCTGAAGCTTTCTTT. This translates into CASSLLTGAPEAFF.

The genes are TRBV10-3 and TRBJ2-7; D possibly corresponds to TRBD1 (6 bases). Germline assignment: CDR1 ENHRY and CDR2 SYGVKD. The V end was cut by 8 bases, the J end by 1 base, with 12 bases between. The CDR3 runs 13 residues. CDR3 residues: CAIENRESYEQYF. For the CDR3, the DNA is TGTGCCATCGAGAACAGGGAATCCTACGAGCAGTACTTC.

The chain uses TRBV4-1 and TRBJ2-3; a possible D gene is TRBD2 (7 bases). CDR1 and CDR2 from the germline V gene are MGHRA and YSYEKL. The CDR3 covers 15 residues. Trimming cost V 5 bases and J 9 bases, with 21 bases left between them. The CDR3 DNA follows: TGCGCCAGCAGCTCGAGGGAGCGGGGACACGGAACGCAGTATTTT. Translated, it gives CASSSRERGHGTQYF.

The J gene is TRBJ2-1, the V gene TRBV27, with 8 bases lining up with TRBD1. The V gene's germline CDR1 is MNHEY and CDR2 SMNVEV (reference sequence). This CDR3 has 15 amino acids. Losses at the gene ends were 6 bases for V and 3 bases for J; bases not matched to a gene: 7. The CDR3 coding sequence is TGTGCCAGCAGCCGTTCAGGGGGCTACTACAATGAGCAGTTCTTC. It is translated as CASSRSGGYYNEQFF.

The chain carries TRBV19 and TRBJ1-1, with 8 bases aligning to TRBD1. The CDR3 totals 15 residues. The germline V gene encodes CDR1 LNHDA and CDR2 SQIVND (reference sequence). The V gene end was trimmed by 4 bases and the J gene end by 4 bases; junction bases not matched to a gene: 8. CDR3 bases: TGTGCCAGTAGTACTCCAGGGGGCCTCGGCACTGAAGCTTTCTTT. This gives the protein CASSTPGGLGTEAFF.

The gene calls are TRBV19 and TRBJ1-5; no reliable D call. Germline assignment: CDR1 LNHDA and CDR2 SQIVND (reference sequence). CDR3 length: 15 amino acids. V was clipped by 4 bases and J by 0 bases, with 10 bases between them. The CDR3 protein is CASSSAAYSNQPQHF. CDR3 coding DNA: TGTGCCAGTAGTAGTGCAGCCTATAGCAATCAGCCCCAGCATTTT.